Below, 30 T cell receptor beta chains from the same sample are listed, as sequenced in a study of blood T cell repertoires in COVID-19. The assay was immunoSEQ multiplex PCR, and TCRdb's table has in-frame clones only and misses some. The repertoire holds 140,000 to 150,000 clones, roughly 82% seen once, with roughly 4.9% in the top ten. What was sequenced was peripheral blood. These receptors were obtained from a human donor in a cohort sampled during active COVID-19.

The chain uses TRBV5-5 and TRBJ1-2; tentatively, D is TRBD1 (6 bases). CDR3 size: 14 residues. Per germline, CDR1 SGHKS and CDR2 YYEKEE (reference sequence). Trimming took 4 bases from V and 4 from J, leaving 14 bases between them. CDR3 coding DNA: TGTGCCAGCAGCCTGAGACAGGATCGCTATGGCTACACCTTC. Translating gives CASSLRQDRYGYTF.

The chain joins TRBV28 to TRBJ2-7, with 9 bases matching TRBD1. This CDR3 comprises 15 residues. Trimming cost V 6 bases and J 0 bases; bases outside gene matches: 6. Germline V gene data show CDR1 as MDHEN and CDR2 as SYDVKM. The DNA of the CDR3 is TGTGCCAGCAGGACCCGGACAGGGGACTCCTACGAGCAGTACTTC. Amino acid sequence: CASRTRTGDSYEQYF.

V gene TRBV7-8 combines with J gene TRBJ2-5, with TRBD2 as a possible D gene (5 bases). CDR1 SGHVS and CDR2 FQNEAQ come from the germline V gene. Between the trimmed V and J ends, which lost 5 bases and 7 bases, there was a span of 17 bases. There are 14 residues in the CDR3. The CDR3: CASSPQTRGGTQYF. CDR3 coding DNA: TGTGCCAGCAGCCCCCAAACTAGAGGAGGGACCCAGTACTTC.

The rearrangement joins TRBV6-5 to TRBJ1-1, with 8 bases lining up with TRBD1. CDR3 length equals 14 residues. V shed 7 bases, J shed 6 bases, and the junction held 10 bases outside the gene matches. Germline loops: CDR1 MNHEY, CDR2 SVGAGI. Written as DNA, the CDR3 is TGTGCCAGCATCGTGACAGGGGACGTGTCTGAAGCTTTCTTT. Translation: CASIVTGDVSEAFF.

CDR3 region: CASSIEGGGGELFF. DNA of the CDR3: TGTGCCAGTAGTATAGAGGGAGGTGGCGGGGAGCTGTTTTTT. The V gene is TRBV19, the J gene TRBJ2-2; TRBD2 is a possible D gene (6 bases). This CDR3 comprises 14 residues. The V end was cut by 0 bases, the J end by 7 bases, with 9 bases between. Germline CDR1 reads LNHDA; CDR2 reads SQIVND (reference sequence).

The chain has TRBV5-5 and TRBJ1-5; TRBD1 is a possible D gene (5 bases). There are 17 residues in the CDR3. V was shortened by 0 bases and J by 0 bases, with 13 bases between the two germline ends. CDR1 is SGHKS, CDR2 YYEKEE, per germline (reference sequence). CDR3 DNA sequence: TGTGCCAGCAGCTTGGTTCTGGGGCCAAATAGCAATCAGCCCCAGCATTTT. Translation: CASSLVLGPNSNQPQHF.

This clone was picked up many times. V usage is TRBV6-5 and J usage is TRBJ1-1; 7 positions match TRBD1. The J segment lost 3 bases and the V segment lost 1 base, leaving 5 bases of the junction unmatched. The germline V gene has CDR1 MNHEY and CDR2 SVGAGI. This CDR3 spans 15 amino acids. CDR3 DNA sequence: TGTGCCAGCAGTTACTTGCACCAGGGGGACACTGAAGCTTTCTTT. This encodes CASSYLHQGDTEAFF.

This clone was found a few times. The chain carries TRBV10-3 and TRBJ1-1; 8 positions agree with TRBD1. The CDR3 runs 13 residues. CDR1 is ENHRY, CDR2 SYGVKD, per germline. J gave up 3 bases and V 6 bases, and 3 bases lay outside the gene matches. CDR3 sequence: CAIRPTGDTEAFF. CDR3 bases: TGTGCCATCAGACCGACAGGGGACACTGAAGCTTTCTTT.

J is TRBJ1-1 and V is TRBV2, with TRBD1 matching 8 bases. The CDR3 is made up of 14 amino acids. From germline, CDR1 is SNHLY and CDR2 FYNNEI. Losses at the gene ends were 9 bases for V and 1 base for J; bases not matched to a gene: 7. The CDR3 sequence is CARGFTGGNTEAFF. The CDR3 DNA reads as TGTGCCAGGGGCTTTACAGGGGGGAACACTGAAGCTTTCTTT.

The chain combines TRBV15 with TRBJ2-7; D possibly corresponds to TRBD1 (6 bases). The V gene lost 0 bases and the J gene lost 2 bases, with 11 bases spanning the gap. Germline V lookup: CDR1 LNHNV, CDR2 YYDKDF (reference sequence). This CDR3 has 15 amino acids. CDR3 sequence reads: CATSRDQTGPYEQYF. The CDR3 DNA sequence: TGTGCCACCAGCAGAGATCAGACAGGTCCCTACGAGCAGTACTTC.

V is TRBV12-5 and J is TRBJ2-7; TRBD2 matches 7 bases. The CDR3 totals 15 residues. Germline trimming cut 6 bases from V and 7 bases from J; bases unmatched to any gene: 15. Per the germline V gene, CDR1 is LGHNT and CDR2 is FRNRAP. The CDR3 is CASGSPRDQAGEQYV. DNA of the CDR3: TGTGCTAGTGGGTCCCCCCGGGATCAAGCGGGAGAGCAGTACGTC.

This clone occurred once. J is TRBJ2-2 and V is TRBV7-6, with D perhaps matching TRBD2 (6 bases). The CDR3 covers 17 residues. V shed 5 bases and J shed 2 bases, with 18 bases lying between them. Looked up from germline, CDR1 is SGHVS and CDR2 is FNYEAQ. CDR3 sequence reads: CASSPREMGPNTGELFF. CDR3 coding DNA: TGTGCCAGCAGCCCTCGGGAGATGGGGCCAAACACCGGGGAGCTGTTTTTT.

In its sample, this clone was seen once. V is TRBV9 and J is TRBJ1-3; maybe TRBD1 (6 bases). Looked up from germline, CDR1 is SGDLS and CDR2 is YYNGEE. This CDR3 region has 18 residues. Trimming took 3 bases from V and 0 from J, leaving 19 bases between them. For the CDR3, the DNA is TGTGCCAGCAGCGCAAAACCGACAGGATCACTCTCTGGAAACACCATATATTTT. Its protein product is CASSAKPTGSLSGNTIYF.

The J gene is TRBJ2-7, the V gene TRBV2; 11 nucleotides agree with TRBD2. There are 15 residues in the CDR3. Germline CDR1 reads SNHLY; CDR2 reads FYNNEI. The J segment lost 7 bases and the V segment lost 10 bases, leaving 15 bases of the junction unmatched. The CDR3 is CATTAGVAGGREQYV. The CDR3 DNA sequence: TGTGCCACCACCGCGGGGGTAGCGGGAGGGCGGGAGCAGTACGTC.

The CDR3, as DNA: TGTGCCAGCAGGGTAAGACAGGGAGGCACAGATACGCAGTATTTT. Its protein product is CASRVRQGGTDTQYF. The chain joins TRBV2 to TRBJ2-3; 7 positions agree with TRBD1. Germline trimming cut 6 bases from V and 1 base from J; bases unmatched to any gene: 7. CDR1 is SNHLY and CDR2 is FYNNEI in the germline V gene. This CDR3 is built from 15 residues. Combining the CDR3 with reference TRBV2 and TRBJ2-3 gives the whole variable domain EPEVTQTPSHQVTQMGQEVILRCVPISNHLYFYWYRQILGQKVEFLVSFYNNEISEKSEIFDDQFSVERPDGSNFTLKIRSTKLEDSAMYFCASRVRQGGTDTQYFGPGTRLTVL.

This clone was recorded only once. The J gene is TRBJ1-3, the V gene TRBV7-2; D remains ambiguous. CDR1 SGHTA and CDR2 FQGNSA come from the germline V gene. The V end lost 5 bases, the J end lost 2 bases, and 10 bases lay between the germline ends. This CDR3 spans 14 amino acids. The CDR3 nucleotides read TGTGCCAGCAGCCAATCGGTAACTGGAAACACCATATATTTT. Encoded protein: CASSQSVTGNTIYF.

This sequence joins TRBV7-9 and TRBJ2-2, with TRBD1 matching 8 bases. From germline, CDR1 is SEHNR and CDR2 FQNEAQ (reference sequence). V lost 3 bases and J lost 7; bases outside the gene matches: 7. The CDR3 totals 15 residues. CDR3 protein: CASSFSGGADGELFF. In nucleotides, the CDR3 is TGTGCCAGCAGCTTCTCAGGGGGCGCGGACGGGGAGCTGTTTTTT.

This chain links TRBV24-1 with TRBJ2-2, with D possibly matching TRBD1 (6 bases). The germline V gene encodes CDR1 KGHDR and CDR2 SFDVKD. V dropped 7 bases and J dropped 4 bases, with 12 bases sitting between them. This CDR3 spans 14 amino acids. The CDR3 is CATRDNRVTGELFF. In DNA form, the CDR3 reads TGTGCCACCAGGGACAACAGGGTCACCGGGGAGCTGTTTTTT.

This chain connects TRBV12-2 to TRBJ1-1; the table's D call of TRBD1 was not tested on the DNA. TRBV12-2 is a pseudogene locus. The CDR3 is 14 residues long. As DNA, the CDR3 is TGTGCAAGTCGACCTGGACAGGGGCCCACTGAAGCTTTCTTT. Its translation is CASRPGQGPTEAFF.

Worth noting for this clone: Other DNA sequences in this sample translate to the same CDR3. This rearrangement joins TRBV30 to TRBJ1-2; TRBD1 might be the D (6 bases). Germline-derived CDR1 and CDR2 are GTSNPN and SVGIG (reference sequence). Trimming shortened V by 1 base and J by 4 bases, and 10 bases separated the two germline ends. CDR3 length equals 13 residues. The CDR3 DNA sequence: TGTGCCTGGAGTGCACAGGGTTCCTATGGCTACACCTTC. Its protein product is CAWSAQGSYGYTF.

CDR3 coding DNA: TGTGCCAGCAGTTCTAACATCGGGACTGAAGCTTTCTTT. This encodes CASSSNIGTEAFF. The chain links TRBV12-3 or TRBV12-4 to TRBJ1-1; no reliable D call. V lost 4 bases and J lost 5, with 11 bases in between. The CDR3 has 13 residues.

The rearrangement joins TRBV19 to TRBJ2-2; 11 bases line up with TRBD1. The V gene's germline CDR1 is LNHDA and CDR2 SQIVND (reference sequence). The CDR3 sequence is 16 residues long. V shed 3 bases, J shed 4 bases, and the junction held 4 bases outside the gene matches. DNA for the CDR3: TGTGCCAGTAGTATTGGGACAGGGGGTATCACCGGGGAGCTGTTTTTT. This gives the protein CASSIGTGGITGELFF.

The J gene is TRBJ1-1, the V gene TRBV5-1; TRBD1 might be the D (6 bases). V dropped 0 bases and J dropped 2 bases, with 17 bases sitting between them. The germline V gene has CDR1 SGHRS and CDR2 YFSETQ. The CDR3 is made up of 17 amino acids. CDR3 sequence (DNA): TGCGCCAGCAGCTTGGGGGATTGGGTCGGGACAAACACTGAAGCTTTCTTT. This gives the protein CASSLGDWVGTNTEAFF.

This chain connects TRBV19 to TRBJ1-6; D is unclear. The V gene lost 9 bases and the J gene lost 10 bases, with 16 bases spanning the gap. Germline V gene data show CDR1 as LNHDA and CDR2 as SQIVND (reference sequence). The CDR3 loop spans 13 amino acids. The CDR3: CASKGRVSSPLHF. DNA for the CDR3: TGTGCCAGCAAAGGGAGGGTTAGCTCACCCCTCCACTTT.

The CDR3 coding sequence is TGTGCCAGCATCAAACTCGGACAGGGGAGGGATGGCTACACCTTC. Protein product: CASIKLGQGRDGYTF. V and J are TRBV6-6 and TRBJ1-2; TRBD1 agrees at 9 bases. Germline CDR1 and CDR2: MNHNY and SVGAGI (reference sequence). The CDR3 spans 15 residues. V lost 7 bases, J lost 6 bases, and 12 bases stayed unmatched.

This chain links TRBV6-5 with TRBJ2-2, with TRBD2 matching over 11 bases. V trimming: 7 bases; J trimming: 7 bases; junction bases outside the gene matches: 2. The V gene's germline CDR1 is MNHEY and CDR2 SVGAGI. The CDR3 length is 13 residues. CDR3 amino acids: CASKGLAVGELFF. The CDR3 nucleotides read TGTGCCAGCAAGGGACTAGCGGTCGGGGAGCTGTTTTTT.

The CDR3 is CASSLAGLAGPETQYF. Written as DNA, the CDR3 is TGCGCCAGCAGCTTGGCCGGACTAGCGGGACCAGAGACCCAGTACTTC. The chain is built from TRBV5-1 and TRBJ2-5, with TRBD2 matching over 12 bases. Germline V gene lookup returns CDR1 SGHRS and CDR2 YFSETQ. Losses at the gene ends were 0 bases for V and 4 bases for J; bases not matched to a gene: 4. This CDR3 region has 16 residues. Full variable domain (outside the CDR3, taken from reference TRBV5-1 and TRBJ2-5): KAGVTQTPRYLIKTRGQQVTLSCSPISGHRSVSWYQQTPGQGLQFLFEYFSETQRNKGNFPGRFSGRQFSNSRSEMNVSTLELGDSALYLCASSLAGLAGPETQYFGPGTRLLVL.

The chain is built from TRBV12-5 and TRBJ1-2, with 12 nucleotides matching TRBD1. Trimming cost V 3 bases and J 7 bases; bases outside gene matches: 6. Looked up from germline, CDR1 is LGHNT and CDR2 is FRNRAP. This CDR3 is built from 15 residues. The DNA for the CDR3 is TGTGCTAGTGGTTTCGGGACAGGGGGCGCGGCTGGCTACACCTTC. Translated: CASGFGTGGAAGYTF.

CDR3 nucleotide sequence: TGTGCCAGCAGGCCACCCCGGGCTAGCGGTGAGCAGTTCTTC. Amino acid sequence: CASRPPRASGEQFF. V is TRBV6-5 and J is TRBJ2-1; 7 nucleotides line up with TRBD2. V was clipped by 6 bases and J by 9 bases; unmatched bases: 11. Germline lookup yields CDR1 MNHEY and CDR2 SVGAGI. This CDR3 has 14 residues.

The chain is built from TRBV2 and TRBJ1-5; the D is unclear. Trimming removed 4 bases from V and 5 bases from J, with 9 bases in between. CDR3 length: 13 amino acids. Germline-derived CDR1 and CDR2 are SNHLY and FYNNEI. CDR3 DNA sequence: TGTGCCAGCAGTGGTTACGGGGATCAGCCCCAGCATTTT. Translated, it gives CASSGYGDQPQHF. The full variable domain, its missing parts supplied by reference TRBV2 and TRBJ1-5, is EPEVTQTPSHQVTQMGQEVILRCVPISNHLYFYWYRQILGQKVEFLVSFYNNEISEKSEIFDDQFSVERPDGSNFTLKIRSTKLEDSAMYFCASSGYGDQPQHFGDGTRLSIL.